This is a list of T cell receptor beta chains from one sample in a study of shared clonotypes between healthy human individuals. Data came from immunoSEQ multiplex PCR; TCRdb stores just in-frame clones and leaves some out. The data hold roughly 2.1 million clones, with 93% observed a single time. Input material: naive CD8+ T cells from PBMCs. The source is a young man in good health. Some clones in this sample may be carry-over from other donors' samples. The CDR3 runs from the conserved cysteine through the conserved F or W. D genes are given only for firm matches. Only some rows state a clone size, as once, few, many or a class for expanded clones.

D,V,size,J,CDR3,DNA
TRBD1,TRBV30,-,TRBJ1-2,CAWRAWTGGGSLFGYTF,TGTGCCTGGAGAGCTTGGACAGGGGGGGGGAGCCTATTTGGCTACACCTTC
-,TRBV28,once,TRBJ2-6,CASSPAPSSSGANVLTF,TGTGCCAGCAGTCCAGCCCCATCAAGCTCTGGGGCCAACGTCCTGACTTTC
TRBD2,TRBV6-6,-,TRBJ2-1,CASSQGLAGVGEQFF,TGTGCCAGCAGTCAGGGACTAGCGGGAGTGGGTGAGCAGTTCTTC
-,TRBV5-6,-,TRBJ2-1,CASSFSQGGWQFF,TGTGCCAGCAGCTTTTCCCAGGGAGGTTGGCAGTTCTTC
-,TRBV19,-,TRBJ2-7,CASSIGGLAMTEQYF,TGTGCCAGTAGTATAGGCGGCCTAGCGATGACCGAGCAGTACTTC
-,TRBV13,-,TRBJ2-7,CASSGSRPRGGYEQYF,TGTGCCAGCAGCGGGAGCAGGCCCCGTGGAGGATACGAGCAGTACTTC
-,TRBV11-2,-,TRBJ2-7,CASSLARSYEQYF,TGTGCCAGCAGCTTAGCCCGCTCCTACGAGCAGTACTTC
-,TRBV4-1,-,TRBJ1-2,CASSPSTGTSIRDGYTF,TGCGCCAGCAGCCCTTCAACCGGGACTTCTATAAGGGATGGCTACACCTTC
-,TRBV27,-,TRBJ2-3,CASSNGASGTDTQYF,TGTGCCAGCAGTAATGGGGCTAGCGGCACAGATACGCAGTATTTT
-,TRBV15,-,TRBJ2-7,CATSPLGGYEQYF,TGTGCCACCAGCCCGCTAGGGGGCTACGAGCAGTACTTC
TRBD2,TRBV2,-,TRBJ2-7,CASLTSGSGEQYF,TGTGCCAGCTTGACTAGCGGGAGCGGGGAGCAGTACTTC
-,TRBV5-4,-,TRBJ2-7,CASSLERPLEQYF,TGTGCCAGCAGCTTGGAAAGACCCCTGGAGCAGTACTTC
-,TRBV27,few,TRBJ2-7,CASRVSTGSYEQYF,TGTGCCAGCAGAGTGTCTACAGGGTCCTACGAGCAGTACTTC
TRBD2,TRBV5-1,-,TRBJ2-3,CASSLVLAGGPSTDTQYF,TGCGCCAGCAGCTTGGTTCTAGCGGGAGGGCCGAGCACAGATACGCAGTATTTT
TRBD1,TRBV4-3,-,TRBJ2-7,CASSQDWRDRGASYEQYF,TGCGCCAGCAGCCAAGATTGGCGGGACAGGGGAGCCTCCTACGAGCAGTACTTC
-,TRBV6-1,once,TRBJ1-1,CASTTIREAFF,TGTGCCAGCACCACGATCCGTGAAGCTTTCTTT
-,TRBV27,-,TRBJ1-1,CAAGPNTEAFF,TGTGCCGCAGGGCCGAACACTGAAGCTTTCTTT
-,TRBV9,-,TRBJ2-5,CASSTRQAEETQYF,TGTGCCAGCAGCACACGACAGGCCGAAGAGACCCAGTACTTC
TRBD1,TRBV7-9,-,TRBJ1-1,CASSSHIKTGIAEAFF,TGTGCCAGCAGCTCACACATAAAGACAGGGATCGCTGAAGCTTTCTTT
-,TRBV15,-,TRBJ2-7,CATSRERHHEQYF,TGTGCCACCAGCAGAGAACGGCATCACGAGCAGTACTTC
-,TRBV5-8,-,TRBJ2-7,CASSLGAGGRYEQYF,TGTGCCAGCAGCTTGGGGGCCGGGGGAAGGTATGAGCAGTACTTC